This T cell receptor (beta chain) was retrieved from a study of blood T cell repertoires in COVID-19. This clone appeared a single time. CDR1 ENHRY and CDR2 SYGVKD come from the germline V gene. The CDR3 length is 15 residues. V was clipped by 3 bases and J by 1 base, with 10 bases between them. Assay used: immunoSEQ multiplex PCR; TCRdb lists only in-frame clones, some missing. This sample has about 250,000 clones, with around 82% found just once. This chain links TRBV10-3 with TRBJ1-3; possible D gene TRBD1, 6 bases. The clonotype originates from a man aged 50 to 59 with active or convalescent COVID-19. The sequenced sample consisted of peripheral blood. The CDR3 sequence is CAISDSGASGNTIYF. The CDR3 DNA sequence: TGTGCCATCAGTGATTCAGGGGCATCTGGAAACACCATATATTTT.